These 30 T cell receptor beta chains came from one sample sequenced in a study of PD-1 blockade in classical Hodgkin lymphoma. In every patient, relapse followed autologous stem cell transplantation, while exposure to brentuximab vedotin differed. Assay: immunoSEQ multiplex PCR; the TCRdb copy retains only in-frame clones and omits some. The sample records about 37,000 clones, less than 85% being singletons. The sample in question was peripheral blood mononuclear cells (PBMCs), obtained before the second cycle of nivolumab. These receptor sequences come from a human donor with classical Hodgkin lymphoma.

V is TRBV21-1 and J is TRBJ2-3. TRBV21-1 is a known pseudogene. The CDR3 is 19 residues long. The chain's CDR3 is CASSNELGPGRRFTDTQYF. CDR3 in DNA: TGTGCCAGCAGCAACGAATTAGGACCGGGCCGAAGATTCACAGATACGCAGTATTTT.

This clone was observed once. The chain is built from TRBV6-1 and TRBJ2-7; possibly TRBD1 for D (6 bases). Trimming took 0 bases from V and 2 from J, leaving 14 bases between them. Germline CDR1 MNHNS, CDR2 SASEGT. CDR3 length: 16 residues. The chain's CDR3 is CASSEALTGSTYEQYF. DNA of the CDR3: TGTGCCAGCAGTGAAGCGCTTACAGGGTCCACCTACGAGCAGTACTTC.

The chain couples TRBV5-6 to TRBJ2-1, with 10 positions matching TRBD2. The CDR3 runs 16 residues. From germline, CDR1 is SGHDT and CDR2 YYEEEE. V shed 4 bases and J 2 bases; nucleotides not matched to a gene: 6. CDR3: CASSLERGGTYNEQFF. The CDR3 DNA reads TGTGCCAGCAGCCTGGAGCGGGGGGGCACCTACAATGAGCAGTTCTTC.

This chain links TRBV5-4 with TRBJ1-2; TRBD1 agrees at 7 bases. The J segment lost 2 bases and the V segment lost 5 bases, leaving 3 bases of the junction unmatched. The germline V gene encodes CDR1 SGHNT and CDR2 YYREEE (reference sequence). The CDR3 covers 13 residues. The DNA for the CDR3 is TGTGCCAGCAGGAACAGGGGAAACTATGGCTACACCTTC. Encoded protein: CASRNRGNYGYTF.

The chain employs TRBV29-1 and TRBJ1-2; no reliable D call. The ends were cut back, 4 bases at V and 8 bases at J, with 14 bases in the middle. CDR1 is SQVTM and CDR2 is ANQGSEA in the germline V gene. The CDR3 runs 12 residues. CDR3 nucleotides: TGCAGCGTTGCCTGGCAACTGCGGGGCTACACCTTC. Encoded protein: CSVAWQLRGYTF.

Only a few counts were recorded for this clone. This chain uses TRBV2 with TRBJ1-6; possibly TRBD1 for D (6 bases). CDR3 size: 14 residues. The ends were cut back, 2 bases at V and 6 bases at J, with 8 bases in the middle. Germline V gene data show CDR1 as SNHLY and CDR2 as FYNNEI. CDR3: CASSERRGNSPLHF. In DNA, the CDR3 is TGTGCCAGCAGTGAACGCAGGGGTAATTCACCCCTCCACTTT.

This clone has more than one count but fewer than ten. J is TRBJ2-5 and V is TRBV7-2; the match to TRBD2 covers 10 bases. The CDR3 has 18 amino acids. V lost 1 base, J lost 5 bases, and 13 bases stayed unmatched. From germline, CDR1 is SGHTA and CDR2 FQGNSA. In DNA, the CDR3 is TGTGCCAGCAGCTTAGAGTGGAGCGGGGGGGCCGTTCGTGAGACCCAGTACTTC. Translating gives CASSLEWSGGAVRETQYF.

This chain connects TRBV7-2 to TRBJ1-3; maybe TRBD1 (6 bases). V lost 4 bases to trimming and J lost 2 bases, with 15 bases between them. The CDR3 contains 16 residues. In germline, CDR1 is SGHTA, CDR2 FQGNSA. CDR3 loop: CASSSFYRDPGNTIYF. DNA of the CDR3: TGTGCCAGCAGCTCCTTTTACAGGGATCCTGGAAACACCATATATTTT.

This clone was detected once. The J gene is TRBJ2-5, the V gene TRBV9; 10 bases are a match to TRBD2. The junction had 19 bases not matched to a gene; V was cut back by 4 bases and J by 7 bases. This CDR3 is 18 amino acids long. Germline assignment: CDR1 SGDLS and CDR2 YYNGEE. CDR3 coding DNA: TGTGCCAGCAGCAATCTAAACCTTTTAGCGGGGGGCGAGGGGACCCAGTACTTC. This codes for CASSNLNLLAGGEGTQYF.

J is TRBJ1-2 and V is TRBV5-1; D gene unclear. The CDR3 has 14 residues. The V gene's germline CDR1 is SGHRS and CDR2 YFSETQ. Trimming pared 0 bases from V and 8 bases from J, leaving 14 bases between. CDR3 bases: TGCGCCAGCAGCTTGGAGGGCGGGTGGGAAGGCTACACCTTC. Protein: CASSLEGGWEGYTF.

The CDR3 sequence is CASSLWGQGAFNGELFF. The CDR3 DNA reads as TGCGCCAGCAGCTTGTGGGGACAGGGGGCGTTTAACGGGGAGCTGTTTTTT. The J gene is TRBJ2-2, the V gene TRBV5-1; 12 nucleotides agree with TRBD1. Germline CDR1 reads SGHRS; CDR2 reads YFSETQ. The CDR3 spans 17 residues. The junction had 8 bases not matched to a gene; V was cut back by 1 base and J by 7 bases.

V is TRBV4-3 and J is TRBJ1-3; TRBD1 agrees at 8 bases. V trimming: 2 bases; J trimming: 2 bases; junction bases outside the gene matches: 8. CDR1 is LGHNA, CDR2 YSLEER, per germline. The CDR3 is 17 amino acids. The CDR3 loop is CASSQNPQGAAGNTIYF. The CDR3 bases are TGCGCCAGCAGCCAAAACCCGCAGGGGGCCGCTGGAAACACCATATATTTT.

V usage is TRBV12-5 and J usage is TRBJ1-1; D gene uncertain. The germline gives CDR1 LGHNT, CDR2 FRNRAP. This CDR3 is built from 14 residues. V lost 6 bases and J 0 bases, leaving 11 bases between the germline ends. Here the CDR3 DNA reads TGTGCTAGTGGAAGACCGTCGATGAACACTGAAGCTTTCTTT. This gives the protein CASGRPSMNTEAFF. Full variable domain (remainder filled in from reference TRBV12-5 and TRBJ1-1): DARVTQTPRHKVTEMGQEVTMRCQPILGHNTVFWYRQTMMQGLELLAYFRNRAPLDDSGMPKDRFSAEMPDATLATLKIQPSEPRDSAVYFCASGRPSMNTEAFFGQGTRLTVV.

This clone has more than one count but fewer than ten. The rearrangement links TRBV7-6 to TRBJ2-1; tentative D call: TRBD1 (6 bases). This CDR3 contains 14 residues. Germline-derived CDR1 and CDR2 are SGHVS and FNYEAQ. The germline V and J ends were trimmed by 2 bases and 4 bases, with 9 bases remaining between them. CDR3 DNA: TGTGCCAGCAGCTTAACAGGGCTGTACAATGAGCAGTTCTTC. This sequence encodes CASSLTGLYNEQFF.

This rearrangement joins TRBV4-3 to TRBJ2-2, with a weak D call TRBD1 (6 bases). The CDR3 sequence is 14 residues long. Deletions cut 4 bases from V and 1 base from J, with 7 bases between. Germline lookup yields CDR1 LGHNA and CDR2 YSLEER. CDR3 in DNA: TGCGCCAGCAGCCTGGGACAGAACACCGGGGAGCTGTTTTTT. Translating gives CASSLGQNTGELFF.

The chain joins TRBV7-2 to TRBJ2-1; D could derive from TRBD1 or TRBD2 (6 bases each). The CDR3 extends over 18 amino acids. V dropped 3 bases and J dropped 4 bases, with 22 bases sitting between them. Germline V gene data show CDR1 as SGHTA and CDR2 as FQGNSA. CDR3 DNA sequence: TGTGCCAGCAGCTTGTACCCGGGGGCCGACCCGCTTTACAATGAGCAGTTCTTC. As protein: CASSLYPGADPLYNEQFF.

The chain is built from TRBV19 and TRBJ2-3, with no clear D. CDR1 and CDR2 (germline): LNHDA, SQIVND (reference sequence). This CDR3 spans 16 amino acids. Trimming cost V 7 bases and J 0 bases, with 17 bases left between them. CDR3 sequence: CASNPSPRSSTDTQYF. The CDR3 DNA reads TGTGCCAGTAACCCCTCCCCCCGGTCTAGCACAGATACGCAGTATTTT.

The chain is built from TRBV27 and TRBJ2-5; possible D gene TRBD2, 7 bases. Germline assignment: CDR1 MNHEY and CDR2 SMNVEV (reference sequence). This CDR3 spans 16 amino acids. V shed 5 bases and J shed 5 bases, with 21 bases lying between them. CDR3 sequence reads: CASSPSLGGAQETQYF. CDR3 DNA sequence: TGTGCCAGCAGTCCATCCTTGGGGGGGGCGCAGGAGACCCAGTACTTC.

The CDR3 spells CASSPGTGAGNTIYF. The DNA of the CDR3 is TGCGCCAGCAGCCCCGGGACAGGGGCTGGAAACACCATATATTTT. The chain has TRBV5-1 and TRBJ1-3; TRBD1 agrees at 10 bases. V gave up 4 bases and J gave up 2 bases; unmatched junction bases: 3. The CDR3 loop spans 15 amino acids. In germline, CDR1 is SGHRS, CDR2 YFSETQ.

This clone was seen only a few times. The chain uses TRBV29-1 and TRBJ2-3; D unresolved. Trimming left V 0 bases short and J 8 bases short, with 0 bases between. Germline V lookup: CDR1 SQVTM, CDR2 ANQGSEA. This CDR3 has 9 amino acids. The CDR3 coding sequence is TGCAGCGTTGAAGATACGCAGTATTTT. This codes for CSVEDTQYF.

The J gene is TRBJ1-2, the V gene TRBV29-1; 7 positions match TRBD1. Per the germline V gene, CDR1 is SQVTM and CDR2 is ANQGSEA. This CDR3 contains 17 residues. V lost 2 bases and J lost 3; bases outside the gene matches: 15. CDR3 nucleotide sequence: TGCAGCGTTGAACGGACTTGGGGGGAGGGGGCGGACTATGGCTACACCTTC. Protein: CSVERTWGEGADYGYTF.

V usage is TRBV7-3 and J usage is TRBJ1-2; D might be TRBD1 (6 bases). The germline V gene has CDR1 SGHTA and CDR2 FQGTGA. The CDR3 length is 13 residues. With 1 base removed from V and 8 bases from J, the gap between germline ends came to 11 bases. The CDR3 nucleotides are TGTGCCAGCAGCTTAAGTCAGGGGAGAGGCTACACCTTC. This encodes CASSLSQGRGYTF.

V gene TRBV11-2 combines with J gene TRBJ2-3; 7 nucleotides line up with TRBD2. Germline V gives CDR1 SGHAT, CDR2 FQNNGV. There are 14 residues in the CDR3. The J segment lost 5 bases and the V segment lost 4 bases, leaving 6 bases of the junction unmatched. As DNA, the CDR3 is TGTGCCAGCAGCTCTGATCCGGGGGGAGATACGCAGTATTTT. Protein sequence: CASSSDPGGDTQYF. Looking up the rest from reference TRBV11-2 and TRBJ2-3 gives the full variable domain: EAGVAQSPRYKIIEKRQSVAFWCNPISGHATLYWYQQILGQGPKLLIQFQNNGVVDDSQLPKDRFSAERLKGVDSTLKIQPAKLEDSAVYLCASSSDPGGDTQYFGPGTRLTVL.

The CDR3 DNA reads TGTGCCAGCAGCGTAGCTGAAGGGGATAATGAAAAACTGTTTTTT. Amino acids: CASSVAEGDNEKLFF. The gene calls are TRBV9 and TRBJ1-4, with a weak D call TRBD1 (5 bases). The CDR3 runs 15 residues. The germline gives CDR1 SGDLS, CDR2 YYNGEE. V lost 0 bases to trimming and J lost 4 bases, with 10 bases between them.

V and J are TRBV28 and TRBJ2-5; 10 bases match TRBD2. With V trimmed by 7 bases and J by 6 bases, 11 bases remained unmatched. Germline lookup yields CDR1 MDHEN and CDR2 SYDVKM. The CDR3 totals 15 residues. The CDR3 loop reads CASTVAGGYGKTQYF. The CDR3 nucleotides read TGTGCCAGCACCGTAGCGGGGGGCTACGGCAAGACCCAGTACTTC.

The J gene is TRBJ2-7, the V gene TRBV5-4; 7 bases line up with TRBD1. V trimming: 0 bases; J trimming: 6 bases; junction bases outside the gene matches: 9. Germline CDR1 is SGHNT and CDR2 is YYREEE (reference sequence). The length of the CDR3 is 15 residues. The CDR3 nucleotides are TGTGCCAGCAGCTTGGACAGGGGAAGGGCCTCCGAGCAGTACTTC. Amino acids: CASSLDRGRASEQYF.

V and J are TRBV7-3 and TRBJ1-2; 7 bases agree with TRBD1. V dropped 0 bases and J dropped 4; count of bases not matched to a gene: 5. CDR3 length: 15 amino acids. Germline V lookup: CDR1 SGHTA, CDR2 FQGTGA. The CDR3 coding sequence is TGTGCCAGCAGCTTAACGGGGACAGACCCCTATGGCTACACCTTC. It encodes CASSLTGTDPYGYTF.

The CDR3 coding sequence is TGTGCCAGCAGCCTCGGGGGGGCCTTATACAATGAGCAGTTCTTC. The encoded protein is CASSLGGALYNEQFF. The chain employs TRBV14 and TRBJ2-1, with TRBD2 matching 8 bases. The ends lost 4 bases at V and 4 bases at J; junction bases unmatched: 6. Germline values: CDR1 SGHDN, CDR2 FVKESK. The CDR3 has 15 amino acids.

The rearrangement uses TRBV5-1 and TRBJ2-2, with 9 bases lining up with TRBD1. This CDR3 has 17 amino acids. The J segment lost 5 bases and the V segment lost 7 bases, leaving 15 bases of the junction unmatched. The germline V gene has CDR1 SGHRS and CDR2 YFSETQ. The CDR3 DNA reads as TGCGCCAGCGGGAGACTTCCGGGACAGGGAGGAACCGGGGAGCTGTTTTTT. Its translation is CASGRLPGQGGTGELFF.

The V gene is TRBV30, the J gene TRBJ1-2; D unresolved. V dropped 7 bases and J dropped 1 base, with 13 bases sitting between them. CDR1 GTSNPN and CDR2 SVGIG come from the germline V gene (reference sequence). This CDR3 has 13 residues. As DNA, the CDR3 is TGTGCCTCCAAGACGGACGATAACTATGGCTACACCTTC. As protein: CASKTDDNYGYTF.